This TCR beta chain derives from a study of cytomegalovirus exposure and HLA in healthy donors. CDR1 MDHEN and CDR2 SYDVKM come from the germline V gene. The CDR3 runs to 15 residues. After removal of 1 base from V and 4 bases from J, the junction contained 5 bases not matched to a gene. This clone was seen a few times. The study drew the donors from its approximately 120-subject validation cohort, separate from the roughly 700-subject first cohort. The repertoire was sequenced with immunoSEQ multiplex PCR; TCRdb's copy has only in-frame clones and lacks some. The table has fewer than 250,000 clones, around four fifths seen once.

Specimen: PBMCs. V usage is TRBV28 and J usage is TRBJ1-2, with 8 bases lining up with TRBD1. The receptor's source is a woman between 18 and 29 years old in good health and CMV-seronegative. This chain's CDR3 is CASSLSSGGVYGYTF. The CDR3 region has the DNA TGTGCCAGCAGTTTATCTTCAGGGGGCGTCTATGGCTACACCTTC.